In its sample, the clone carrying this TCR beta chain was seen a few times. Its antigen remains unidentified. These data belong to a study of post-analysis software for immune sequencing data. Study as a whole: Secondary progressive, relapsing-remitting and progressive-relapsing multiple sclerosis were among the included disease courses.

Whole-study results and caveats: When the samples were clustered directly with F measure, those that had been prepared in the same batch showed strong co-clustering. The normalized Chao1 diversity of multiple sclerosis patients was significantly lower than that of controls. The five TRBV segments detected at higher frequency in patients than in controls included TRBV5-6, TRBV5-1 and TRBV20-1.

Sequencing libraries made from TCR beta cDNA carried unique molecular identifiers. Hundreds of thousands of cDNA molecules came from around 1 to 10 million T cells. TCRdb analysed the PCR reads with MiXCR anew, one entry per CDR3 protein. The repertoire includes under 900,000 distinct CDR3 sequences, roughly 50% of them detected once, and 4.6% sits in the top ten. CDR1 and CDR2 from the germline V gene are WSHSY and SAAADI. This CDR3 region has 14 residues. The trim removed 7 bases at V and 0 bases at J, leaving 4 bases unmatched. The sequence derives from a girl between 5 and 17 years old with multiple sclerosis. The chain couples TRBV10-2 to TRBJ2-3; 7 bases are a match to TRBD2. Source material: blood. CDR3 in DNA: TGCGCCAGCACTTATAGCGGGAGCACAGATACGCAGTATTTT. It specifies CASTYSGSTDTQYF.